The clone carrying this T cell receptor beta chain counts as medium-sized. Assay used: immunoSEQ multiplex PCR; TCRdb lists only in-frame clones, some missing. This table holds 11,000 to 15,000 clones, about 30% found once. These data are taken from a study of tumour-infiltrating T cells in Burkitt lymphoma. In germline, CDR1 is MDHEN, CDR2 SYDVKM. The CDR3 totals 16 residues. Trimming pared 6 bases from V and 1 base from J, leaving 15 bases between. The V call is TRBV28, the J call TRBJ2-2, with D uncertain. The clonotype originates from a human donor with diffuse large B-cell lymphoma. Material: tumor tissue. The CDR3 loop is CASSLPPRVNTGELFF. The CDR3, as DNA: TGTGCCAGCAGCCTACCCCCCCGGGTGAACACCGGGGAGCTGTTTTTT.